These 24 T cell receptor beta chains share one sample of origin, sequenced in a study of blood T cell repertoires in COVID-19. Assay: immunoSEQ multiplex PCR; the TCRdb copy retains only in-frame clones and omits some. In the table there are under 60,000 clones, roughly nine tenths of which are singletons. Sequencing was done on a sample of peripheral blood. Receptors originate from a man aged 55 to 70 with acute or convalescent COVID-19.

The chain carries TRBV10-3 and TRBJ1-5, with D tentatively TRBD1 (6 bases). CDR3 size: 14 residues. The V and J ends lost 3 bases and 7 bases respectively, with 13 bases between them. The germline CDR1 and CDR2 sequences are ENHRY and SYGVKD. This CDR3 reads CAISDAGAGQPQHF. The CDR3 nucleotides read TGTGCCATCAGTGACGCGGGGGCAGGGCAGCCCCAGCATTTT.

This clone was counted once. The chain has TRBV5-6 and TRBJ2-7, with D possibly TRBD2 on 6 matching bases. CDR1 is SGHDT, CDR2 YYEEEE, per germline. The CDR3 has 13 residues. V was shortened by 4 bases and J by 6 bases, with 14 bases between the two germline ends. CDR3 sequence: CASSTLGGREQYF. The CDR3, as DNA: TGTGCCAGCAGCACCCTGGGAGGCCGCGAGCAGTACTTC.

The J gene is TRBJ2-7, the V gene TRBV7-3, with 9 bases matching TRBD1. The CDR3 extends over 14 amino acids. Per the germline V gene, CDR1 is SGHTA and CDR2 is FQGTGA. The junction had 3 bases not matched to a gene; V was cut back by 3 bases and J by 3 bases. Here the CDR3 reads CASSLGQGNYEQYF. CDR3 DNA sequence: TGTGCCAGCAGCTTGGGACAGGGTAACTACGAGCAGTACTTC.

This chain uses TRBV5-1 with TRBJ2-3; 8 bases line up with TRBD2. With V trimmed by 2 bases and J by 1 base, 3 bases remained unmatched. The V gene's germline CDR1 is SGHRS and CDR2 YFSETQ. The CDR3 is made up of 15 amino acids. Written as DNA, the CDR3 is TGCGCCAGCAGCTTTTCAGCGGGGGGCACAGATACGCAGTATTTT. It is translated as CASSFSAGGTDTQYF.

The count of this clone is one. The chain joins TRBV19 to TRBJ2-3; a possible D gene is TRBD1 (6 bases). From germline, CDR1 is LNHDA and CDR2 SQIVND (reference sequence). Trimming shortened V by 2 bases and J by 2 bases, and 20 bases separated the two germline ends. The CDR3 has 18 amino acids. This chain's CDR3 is CASSIKRPGTIPTDTQYF. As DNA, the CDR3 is TGTGCCAGTAGTATAAAGCGACCCGGGACAATACCCACAGATACGCAGTATTTT.

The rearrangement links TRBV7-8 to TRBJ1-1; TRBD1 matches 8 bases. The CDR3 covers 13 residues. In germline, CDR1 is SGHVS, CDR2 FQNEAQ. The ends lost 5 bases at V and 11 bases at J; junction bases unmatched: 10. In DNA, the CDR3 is TGTGCCAGCAGCGGACGACAGGGGAGTACGGCTTTCTTT. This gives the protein CASSGRQGSTAFF.

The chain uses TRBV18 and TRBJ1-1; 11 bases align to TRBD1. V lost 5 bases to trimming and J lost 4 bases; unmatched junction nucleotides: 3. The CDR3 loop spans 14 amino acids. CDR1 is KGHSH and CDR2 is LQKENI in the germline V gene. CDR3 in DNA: TGTGCCAGCTCAGCAGGACAGGGGGCCACTGAAGCTTTCTTT. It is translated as CASSAGQGATEAFF.

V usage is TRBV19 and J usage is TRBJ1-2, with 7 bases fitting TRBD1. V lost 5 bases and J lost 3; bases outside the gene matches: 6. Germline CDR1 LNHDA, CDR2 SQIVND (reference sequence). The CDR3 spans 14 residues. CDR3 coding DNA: TGTGCCAGTAGTGACAGACAGGGCTACTATGGCTACACCTTC. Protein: CASSDRQGYYGYTF.

In nucleotides, the CDR3 is TGTGCCAGCAGTGAAGTGGGGCAGGGAGATACGCAGTATTTT. Amino acids: CASSEVGQGDTQYF. V gene TRBV6-1 combines with J gene TRBJ2-3, with D perhaps TRBD1 (5 bases). V lost 1 base to trimming and J lost 5 bases, with 10 bases between them. CDR3 length: 14 amino acids. CDR1 is MNHNS, CDR2 SASEGT, per germline.

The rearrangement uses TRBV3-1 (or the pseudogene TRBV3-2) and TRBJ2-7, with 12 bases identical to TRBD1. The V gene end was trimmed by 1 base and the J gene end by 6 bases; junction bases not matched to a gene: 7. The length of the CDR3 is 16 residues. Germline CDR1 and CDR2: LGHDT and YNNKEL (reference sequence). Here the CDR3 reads CASSQGGTGGASEQYF. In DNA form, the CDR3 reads TGTGCCAGCAGCCAAGGAGGGACAGGGGGCGCGTCCGAGCAGTACTTC.

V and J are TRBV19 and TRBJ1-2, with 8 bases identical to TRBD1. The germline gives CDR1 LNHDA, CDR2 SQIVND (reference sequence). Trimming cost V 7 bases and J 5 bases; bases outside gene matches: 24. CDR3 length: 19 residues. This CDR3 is CASTLAPPRQGPLGYGYTF. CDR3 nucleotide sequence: TGTGCCAGTACCCTAGCCCCCCCACGACAGGGGCCCCTGGGATATGGCTACACCTTC.

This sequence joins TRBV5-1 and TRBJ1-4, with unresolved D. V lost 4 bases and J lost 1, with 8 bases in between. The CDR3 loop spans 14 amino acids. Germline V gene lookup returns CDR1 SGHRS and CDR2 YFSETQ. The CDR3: CASSREGTNEKLFF. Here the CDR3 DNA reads TGCGCCAGCAGCCGGGAGGGAACTAATGAAAAACTGTTTTTT.

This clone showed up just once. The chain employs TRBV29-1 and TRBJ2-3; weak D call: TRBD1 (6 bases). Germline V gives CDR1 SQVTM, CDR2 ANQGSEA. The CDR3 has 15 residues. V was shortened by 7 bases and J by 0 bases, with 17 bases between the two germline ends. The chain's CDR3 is CSARGHAQSTDTQYF. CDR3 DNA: TGCAGCGCCCGGGGACACGCTCAGAGCACAGATACGCAGTATTTT.

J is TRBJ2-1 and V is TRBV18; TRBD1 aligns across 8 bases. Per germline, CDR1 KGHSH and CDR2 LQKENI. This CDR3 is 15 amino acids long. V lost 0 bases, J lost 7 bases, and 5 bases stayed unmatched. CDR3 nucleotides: TGTGCCAGCTCACCACCCAGGGGGCCTAAGAATGAGCAGTTCTTC. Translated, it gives CASSPPRGPKNEQFF.

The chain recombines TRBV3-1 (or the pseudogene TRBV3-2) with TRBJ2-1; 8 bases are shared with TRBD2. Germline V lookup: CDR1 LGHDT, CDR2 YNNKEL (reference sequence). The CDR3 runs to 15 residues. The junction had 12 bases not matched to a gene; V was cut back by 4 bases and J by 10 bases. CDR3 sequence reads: CASSLSGEASGEQFF. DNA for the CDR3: TGTGCCAGCAGCCTTAGCGGAGAAGCTAGCGGGGAGCAGTTCTTC.

The CDR3: CASSPSTGATEAFF. CDR3 nucleotide sequence: TGTGCCAGCAGCCCCTCGACAGGGGCCACTGAAGCTTTCTTT. The gene calls are TRBV9 and TRBJ1-1; 8 bases align to TRBD1. The ends lost 4 bases at V and 4 bases at J; junction bases unmatched: 6. This CDR3 spans 14 amino acids. CDR1 is SGDLS, CDR2 YYNGEE, per germline.

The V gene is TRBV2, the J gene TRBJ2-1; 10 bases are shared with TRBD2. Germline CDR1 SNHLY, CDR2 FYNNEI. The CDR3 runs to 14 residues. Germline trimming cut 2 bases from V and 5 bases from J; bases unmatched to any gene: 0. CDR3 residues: CASSELAGDNEQFF. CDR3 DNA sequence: TGTGCCAGCAGTGAACTAGCGGGGGACAATGAGCAGTTCTTC.

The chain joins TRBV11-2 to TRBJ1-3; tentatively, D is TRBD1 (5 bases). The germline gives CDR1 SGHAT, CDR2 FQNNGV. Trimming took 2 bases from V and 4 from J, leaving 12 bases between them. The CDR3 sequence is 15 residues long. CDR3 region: CASSLFQGGGNTIYF. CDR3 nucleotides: TGTGCCAGCAGCTTATTTCAGGGAGGAGGAAACACCATATATTTT.

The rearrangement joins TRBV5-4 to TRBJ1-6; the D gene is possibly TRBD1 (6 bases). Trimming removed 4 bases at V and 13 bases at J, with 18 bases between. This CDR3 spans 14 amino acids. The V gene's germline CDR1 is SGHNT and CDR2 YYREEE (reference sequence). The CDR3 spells CASSAEGGMSPLHF. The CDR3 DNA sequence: TGTGCCAGCAGCGCTGAGGGGGGGATGAGTCCCCTCCACTTT. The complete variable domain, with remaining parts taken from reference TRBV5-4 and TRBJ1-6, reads ETGVTQSPTHLIKTRGQQVTLRCSSQSGHNTVSWYQQALGQGPQFIFQYYREEENGRGNFPPRFSGLQFPNYSSELNVNALELDDSALYLCASSAEGGMSPLHFGNGTRLTVT.

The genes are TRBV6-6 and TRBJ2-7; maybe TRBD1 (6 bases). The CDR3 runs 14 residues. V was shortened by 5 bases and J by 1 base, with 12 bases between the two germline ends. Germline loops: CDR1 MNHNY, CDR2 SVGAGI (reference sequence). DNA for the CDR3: TGTGCCAGCAGTGTCCGGGACAAGTCCTACGAGCAGTACTTC. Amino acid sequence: CASSVRDKSYEQYF.

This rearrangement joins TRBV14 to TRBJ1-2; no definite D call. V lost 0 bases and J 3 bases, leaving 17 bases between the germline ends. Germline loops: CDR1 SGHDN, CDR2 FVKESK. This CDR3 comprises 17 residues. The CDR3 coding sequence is TGTGCCAGCAGCCAAGACTTGCTCGGAGCGCTCTACTATGGCTACACCTTC. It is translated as CASSQDLLGALYYGYTF.

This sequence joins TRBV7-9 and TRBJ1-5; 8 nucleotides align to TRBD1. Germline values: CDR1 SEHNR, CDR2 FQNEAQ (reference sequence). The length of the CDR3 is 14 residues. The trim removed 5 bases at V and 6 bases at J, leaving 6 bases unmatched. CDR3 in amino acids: CASSEDREFQPQHF. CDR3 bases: TGTGCCAGCAGCGAGGACAGGGAATTTCAGCCCCAGCATTTT.

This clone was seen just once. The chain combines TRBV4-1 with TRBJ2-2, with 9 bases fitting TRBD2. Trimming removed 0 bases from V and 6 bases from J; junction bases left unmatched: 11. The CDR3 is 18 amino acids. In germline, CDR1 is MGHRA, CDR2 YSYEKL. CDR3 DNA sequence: TGCGCCAGCAGCCAAGATTTAGGGCTAGCGGGGCGATCCGGGGAGCTGTTTTTT. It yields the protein CASSQDLGLAGRSGELFF.

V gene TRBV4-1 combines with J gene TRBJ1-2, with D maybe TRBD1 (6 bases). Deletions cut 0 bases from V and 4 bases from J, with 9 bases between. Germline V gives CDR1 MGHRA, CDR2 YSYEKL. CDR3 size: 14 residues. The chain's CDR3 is CASSQDSGVYGYTF. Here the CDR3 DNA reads TGCGCCAGCAGCCAAGATTCAGGGGTCTATGGCTACACCTTC.